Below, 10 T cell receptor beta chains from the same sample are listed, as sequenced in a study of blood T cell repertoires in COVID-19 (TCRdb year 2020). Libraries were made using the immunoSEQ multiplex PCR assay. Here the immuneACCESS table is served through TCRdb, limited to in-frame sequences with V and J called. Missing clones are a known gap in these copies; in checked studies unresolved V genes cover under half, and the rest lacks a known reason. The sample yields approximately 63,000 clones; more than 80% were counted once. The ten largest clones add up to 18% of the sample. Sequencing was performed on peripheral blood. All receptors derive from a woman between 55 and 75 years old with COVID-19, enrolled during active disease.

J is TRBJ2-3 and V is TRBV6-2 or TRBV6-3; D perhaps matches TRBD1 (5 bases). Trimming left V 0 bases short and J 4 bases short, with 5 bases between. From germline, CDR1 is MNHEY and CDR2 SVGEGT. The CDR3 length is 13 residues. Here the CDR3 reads CASSYSTADTQYF. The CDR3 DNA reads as TGTGCCAGCAGTTACTCGACAGCAGATACGCAGTATTTT.

The CDR3 is CATAPEVRGRYEQYF. As DNA, the CDR3 is TGTGCCACCGCACCGGAGGTCAGGGGCCGATACGAGCAGTACTTC. The rearrangement links TRBV24-1 to TRBJ2-7; TRBD1 is a possible D gene (6 bases). Trimming pared 9 bases from V and 4 bases from J, leaving 21 bases between. This CDR3 region has 15 residues. Germline CDR1 reads KGHDR; CDR2 reads SFDVKD.

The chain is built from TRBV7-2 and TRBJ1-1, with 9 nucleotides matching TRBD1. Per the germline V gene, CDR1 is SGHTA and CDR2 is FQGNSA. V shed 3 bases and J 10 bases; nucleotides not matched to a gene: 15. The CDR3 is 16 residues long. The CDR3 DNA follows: TGTGCCAGCAGCTTCCAGGACAGGGGTTCGACACTGAGAGCTTTCTTT. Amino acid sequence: CASSFQDRGSTLRAFF.

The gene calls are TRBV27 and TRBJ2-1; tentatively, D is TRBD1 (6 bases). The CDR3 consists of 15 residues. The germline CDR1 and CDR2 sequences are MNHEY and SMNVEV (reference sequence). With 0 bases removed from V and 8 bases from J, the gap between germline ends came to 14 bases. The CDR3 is CASSLSPTGLHEQFF. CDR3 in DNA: TGTGCCAGCAGTTTATCACCTACAGGGCTGCATGAGCAGTTCTTC.

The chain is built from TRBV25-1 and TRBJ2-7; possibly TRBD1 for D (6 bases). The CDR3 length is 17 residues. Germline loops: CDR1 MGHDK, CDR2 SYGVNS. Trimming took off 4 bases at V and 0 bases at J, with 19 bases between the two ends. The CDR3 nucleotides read TGTGCCAGCAGTGGTCCCCGGGACAACTACCTCTCCTACGAGCAGTACTTC. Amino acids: CASSGPRDNYLSYEQYF.

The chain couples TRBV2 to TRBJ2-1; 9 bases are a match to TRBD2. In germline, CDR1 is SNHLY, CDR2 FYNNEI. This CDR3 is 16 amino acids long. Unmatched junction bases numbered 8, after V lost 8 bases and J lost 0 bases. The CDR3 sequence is CASGLAGGSSYNEQFF. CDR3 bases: TGTGCCAGCGGTCTCGCGGGAGGGAGCTCCTACAATGAGCAGTTCTTC.

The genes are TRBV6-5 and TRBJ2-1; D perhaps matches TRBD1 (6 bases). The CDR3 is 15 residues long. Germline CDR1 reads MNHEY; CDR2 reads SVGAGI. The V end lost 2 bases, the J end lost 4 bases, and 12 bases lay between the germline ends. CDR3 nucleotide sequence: TGTGCCAGCAGTTACGGACGGGACACTTACAATGAGCAGTTCTTC. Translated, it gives CASSYGRDTYNEQFF.

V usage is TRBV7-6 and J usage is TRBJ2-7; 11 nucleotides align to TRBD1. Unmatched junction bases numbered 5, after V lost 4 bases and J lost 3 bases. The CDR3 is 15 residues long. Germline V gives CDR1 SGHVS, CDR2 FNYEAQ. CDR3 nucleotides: TGTGCCAGCAGCTCCGGACAGGGGGCTCTCTACGAGCAGTACTTC. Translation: CASSSGQGALYEQYF.

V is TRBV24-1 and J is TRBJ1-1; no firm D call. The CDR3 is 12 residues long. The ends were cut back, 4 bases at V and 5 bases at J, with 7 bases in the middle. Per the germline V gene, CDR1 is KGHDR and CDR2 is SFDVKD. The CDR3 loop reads CATSDRYTEAFF. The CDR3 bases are TGTGCCACCAGTGACCGGTATACTGAAGCTTTCTTT.

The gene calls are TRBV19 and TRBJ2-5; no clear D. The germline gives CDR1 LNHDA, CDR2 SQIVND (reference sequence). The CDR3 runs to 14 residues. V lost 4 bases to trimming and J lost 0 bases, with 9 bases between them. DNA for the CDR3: TGTGCCAGTAGTAACTCCGGTAACCAAGAGACCCAGTACTTC. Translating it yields CASSNSGNQETQYF.